The 32 T cell receptor beta chains presented below share a single source sample, sequenced in a study of control samples from healthy donors and cancer patients. Here immunoSEQ multiplex PCR was the method, and the copy in TCRdb shows in-frame clones only, minus some. The table lists about 83,000 clones, roughly 89% of them singletons. What was sequenced was blood. The receptors derive from a man aged 50-60 years in good health.

The chain employs TRBV7-2 and TRBJ2-3, with 9 bases matching TRBD2. The ends lost 5 bases at V and 2 bases at J; junction bases unmatched: 5. This CDR3 contains 15 residues. Looked up from germline, CDR1 is SGHTA and CDR2 is FQGNSA. DNA of the CDR3: TGTGCCAGCAGCGCAGCTAGCGGGACCACAGATACGCAGTATTTT. This codes for CASSAASGTTDTQYF.

The chain recombines TRBV5-6 with TRBJ2-2; no clear D. V shed 4 bases and J shed 2 bases, with 9 bases lying between them. CDR1 and CDR2 from the germline V gene are SGHDT and YYEEEE. This CDR3 has 14 amino acids. This chain's CDR3 is CASSPNPNTGELFF. For the CDR3, the DNA is TGTGCCAGCAGCCCTAACCCAAACACCGGGGAGCTGTTTTTT.

The chain couples TRBV19 to TRBJ2-2; D is undetermined. The V end was cut by 5 bases, the J end by 5 bases, with 6 bases between. This CDR3 contains 12 residues. Germline-derived CDR1 and CDR2 are LNHDA and SQIVND (reference sequence). In DNA, the CDR3 is TGTGCCAGTAGTCACGTGACCGGGGAGCTGTTTTTT. Translating gives CASSHVTGELFF.

This clone was recorded only once. The chain carries TRBV7-2 and TRBJ1-6; possibly TRBD1 for D (5 bases). V lost 4 bases and J 7 bases, leaving 20 bases between the germline ends. The CDR3 extends over 17 amino acids. Germline V gene sequence: CDR1 SGHTA, CDR2 FQGNSA. CDR3 nucleotide sequence: TGTGCCAGCAGCTACACTTATCGGGGACGTAAAAATTCACCCCTCCACTTT. This codes for CASSYTYRGRKNSPLHF.

This clone has more than one count but fewer than ten. The V call is TRBV19, the J call TRBJ1-1; tentatively, D is TRBD1 (5 bases). Germline CDR1 is LNHDA and CDR2 is SQIVND (reference sequence). Trimming left V 5 bases short and J 1 base short, with 11 bases between. This CDR3 has 14 residues. The DNA of the CDR3 is TGTGCCAGTAGTGCAGGGATACCGAACACTGAAGCTTTCTTT. Its protein is CASSAGIPNTEAFF.

The chain uses TRBV2 and TRBJ1-5, with 7 bases that match TRBD1. CDR1 and CDR2 (germline): SNHLY, FYNNEI. There are 13 residues in the CDR3. Trimming took 6 bases from V and 7 from J; bases not matched to a gene: 6. CDR3 DNA: TGTGCCAGCAGGGTCACAGGGGTCCAGCCCCAGCATTTT. It specifies CASRVTGVQPQHF.

CDR3 DNA sequence: TGTGCCTGGAGTATTAGGCATAACTATGGCTACACCTTC. It yields the protein CAWSIRHNYGYTF. The genes are TRBV30 and TRBJ1-2; D remains unclear. The germline gives CDR1 GTSNPN, CDR2 SVGIG (reference sequence). The CDR3 consists of 13 residues. Trimming took 2 bases from V and 1 from J, leaving 8 bases between them.

This clone was picked up one time. The V and J genes are TRBV14 and TRBJ1-4, with D perhaps TRBD1 (5 bases). V lost 4 bases and J 8 bases, leaving 14 bases between the germline ends. The germline V gene encodes CDR1 SGHDN and CDR2 FVKESK. The CDR3 has 14 residues. The CDR3 DNA reads TGTGCCAGCAGCCTACGACCGAGGGACGAAAAACTGTTTTTT. Translating it yields CASSLRPRDEKLFF. Using reference TRBV14 and TRBJ1-4 for the parts outside the CDR3, the full variable domain is EAGVTQFPSHSVIEKGQTVTLRCDPISGHDNLYWYRRVMGKEIKFLLHFVKESKQDESGMPNNRFLAERTGGTYSTLKVQPAELEDSGVYFCASSLRPRDEKLFFGSGTQLSVL.

This chain connects TRBV29-1 to TRBJ2-2; D ambiguous. CDR1 SQVTM and CDR2 ANQGSEA come from the germline V gene. V lost 3 bases, J lost 2 bases, and 1 base lay in between. This CDR3 contains 11 residues. CDR3 loop: CSVDNTGELFF. DNA for the CDR3: TGCAGCGTTGATAACACCGGGGAGCTGTTTTTT.

Only one count was recorded for this clone. The chain uses TRBV18 and TRBJ2-1, with TRBD1 as a possible D gene (6 bases). The CDR3 contains 13 residues. Germline values: CDR1 KGHSH, CDR2 LQKENI. Deletions cut 3 bases from V and 9 bases from J, with 12 bases between. CDR3: CASSPDSVGEQFF. CDR3 sequence (DNA): TGTGCCAGCTCACCGGACAGCGTCGGTGAGCAGTTCTTC. Full variable domain (outside the CDR3, taken from reference TRBV18 and TRBJ2-1): NAGVMQNPRHLVRRRGQEARLRCSPMKGHSHVYWYRQLPEEGLKFMVYLQKENIIDESGMPKERFSAEFPKEGPSILRIQQVVRGDSAAYFCASSPDSVGEQFFGPGTRLTVL.

V gene TRBV11-3 combines with J gene TRBJ2-7, with D uncertain. Per the germline V gene, CDR1 is SGHNT and CDR2 is YENEEA. The CDR3 loop spans 13 amino acids. The V end was cut by 3 bases, the J end by 1 base, with 7 bases between. CDR3 region: CASSFPDSYEQYF. In DNA, the CDR3 is TGTGCCAGCAGCTTCCCAGATTCCTACGAGCAGTACTTC.

This chain links TRBV7-9 with TRBJ1-1; 10 positions agree with TRBD1. This CDR3 region has 13 residues. Germline CDR1 reads SEHNR; CDR2 reads FQNEAQ (reference sequence). J lost 4 bases, V lost 7 bases, and 3 bases had no gene match. This CDR3 reads CASIGTGVTEAFF. The CDR3 DNA reads as TGTGCCAGCATCGGGACAGGGGTCACTGAAGCTTTCTTT.

This clone was counted once. The chain is built from TRBV5-1 and TRBJ2-1; 9 bases line up with TRBD2. V lost 3 bases, J lost 4 bases, and 5 bases stayed unmatched. Germline CDR1 reads SGHRS; CDR2 reads YFSETQ. There are 15 residues in the CDR3. The DNA of the CDR3 is TGCGCCAGCAGCTCCGGGACTAGCACTTACAATGAGCAGTTCTTC. Translation gives CASSSGTSTYNEQFF.

V usage is TRBV19 and J usage is TRBJ1-5; D not certain. The V gene lost 3 bases and the J gene lost 3 bases, with 9 bases spanning the gap. CDR1 LNHDA and CDR2 SQIVND come from the germline V gene (reference sequence). The length of the CDR3 is 14 residues. Here the CDR3 reads CASSISRPNQPQHF. For the CDR3, the DNA is TGTGCCAGTAGTATTTCCAGGCCCAATCAGCCCCAGCATTTT.

The V call is TRBV14, the J call TRBJ1-1; a weak D match, TRBD1 (5 bases). The CDR3 has 15 amino acids. V was clipped by 0 bases and J by 9 bases, with 17 bases between them. Germline V lookup: CDR1 SGHDN, CDR2 FVKESK. CDR3 in DNA: TGTGCCAGCAGCCAAGAACAGGCGATGCGCCGTCAAGCTTTCTTT. It codes for CASSQEQAMRRQAFF.

The chain employs TRBV9 and TRBJ1-3; D uncertain. Germline values: CDR1 SGDLS, CDR2 YYNGEE. The CDR3 runs to 15 residues. Trimming stripped 4 bases from V and 1 base from J, with 12 bases between. CDR3 region: CASSPRWGSGNTIYF. In DNA form, the CDR3 reads TGTGCCAGCAGCCCCCGCTGGGGTTCTGGAAACACCATATATTTT.

The rearrangement uses TRBV7-9 and TRBJ1-2, with TRBD1 matching over 7 bases. CDR3 length equals 13 residues. J lost 7 bases, V lost 4 bases, and 6 bases had no gene match. Germline CDR1 is SEHNR and CDR2 is FQNEAQ (reference sequence). Written as DNA, the CDR3 is TGTGCCAGCAGCTACGACAGGGAAGGTGGCTACACCTTC. Translation: CASSYDREGGYTF.

The chain couples TRBV30 to TRBJ2-3, with 13 bases fitting TRBD2. Germline V gives CDR1 GTSNPN, CDR2 SVGIG (reference sequence). The CDR3 spans 17 residues. Germline trimming cut 2 bases from V and 6 bases from J; bases unmatched to any gene: 11. For the CDR3, the DNA is TGTGCCTGGAGTCGGACTAGCGGGGGACTCGCCAGGGATACGCAGTATTTT. This encodes CAWSRTSGGLARDTQYF.

The chain uses TRBV3-1 (or the pseudogene TRBV3-2) and TRBJ1-2, with D possibly matching TRBD1 (5 bases). CDR3 length: 15 residues. Trimming took 1 base from V and 2 from J, leaving 11 bases between them. Germline lookup yields CDR1 LGHDT and CDR2 YNNKEL (reference sequence). This CDR3 is CASSQGGGGNYGYTF. In DNA form, the CDR3 reads TGTGCCAGCAGCCAAGGTGGCGGGGGGAACTATGGCTACACCTTC.

The genes are TRBV18 and TRBJ2-1; no firm D call. V was cut by 4 bases and J by 0 bases, with 13 bases left in between. The CDR3 runs to 16 residues. From germline, CDR1 is KGHSH and CDR2 LQKENI. Here the CDR3 DNA reads TGTGCCAGCTCACTACACCCCCCGACCTCCTACAATGAGCAGTTCTTC. This gives the protein CASSLHPPTSYNEQFF.

The chain combines TRBV12-5 with TRBJ1-5; D not resolved. In germline, CDR1 is LGHNT, CDR2 FRNRAP. Trimming took off 3 bases at V and 7 bases at J, with 10 bases between the two ends. This CDR3 is 13 amino acids long. CDR3 residues: CASGFNPWQPQHF. The CDR3 nucleotides read TGTGCTAGTGGTTTCAACCCCTGGCAGCCCCAGCATTTT.

This chain connects TRBV9 to TRBJ1-6; no reliable D call. Germline assignment: CDR1 SGDLS and CDR2 YYNGEE. The V end was cut by 3 bases, the J end by 1 base, with 8 bases between. The CDR3 runs 15 residues. CDR3 bases: TGTGCCAGCAGCGCCCTCGGATCCTATAATTCACCCCTCCACTTT. Translated: CASSALGSYNSPLHF. Supplemented by reference TRBV9 and TRBJ1-6, the full variable domain reads DSGVTQTPKHLITATGQRVTLRCSPRSGDLSVYWYQQSLDQGLQFLIQYYNGEERAKGNILERFSAQQFPDLHSELNLSSLELGDSALYFCASSALGSYNSPLHFGNGTRLTVT.

The chain recombines TRBV29-1 with TRBJ2-5, with a tentative D call TRBD2 (5 bases). The CDR3 totals 13 residues. V lost 4 bases and J lost 4, with 13 bases in between. CDR1 and CDR2 (germline): SQVTM, ANQGSEA. CDR3 loop: CSVGPGLRETQYF. The DNA of the CDR3 is TGCAGCGTTGGTCCTGGACTCAGAGAGACCCAGTACTTC.

This clone was counted only a few times. The V gene is TRBV18, the J gene TRBJ2-7, with 8 bases matching TRBD1. Germline V gives CDR1 KGHSH, CDR2 LQKENI. CDR3 length equals 14 residues. J lost 6 bases, V lost 6 bases, and 10 bases had no gene match. The CDR3 region has the DNA TGTGCCAGCTCTCATGACAGGGGTAACAGCGAGCAGTACTTC. Amino acids: CASSHDRGNSEQYF.

The V gene is TRBV27, the J gene TRBJ2-7, with D perhaps matching TRBD1 (6 bases). The CDR3 extends over 14 amino acids. Germline lookup yields CDR1 MNHEY and CDR2 SMNVEV (reference sequence). The V and J ends lost 3 bases and 1 base respectively, with 10 bases between them. The CDR3 here is CASSFGTTSYEQYF. The CDR3 DNA follows: TGTGCCAGCAGTTTCGGGACAACTTCCTACGAGCAGTACTTC.

V is TRBV7-2 and J is TRBJ2-7, with 8 bases lining up with TRBD2. This CDR3 has 15 residues. V was pared by 5 bases and J by 3 bases, with 9 bases of the junction left unmatched. The germline gives CDR1 SGHTA, CDR2 FQGNSA. Here the CDR3 DNA reads TGTGCCAGCAGCGAGAGGCGGGGGGTCGGCTACGAGCAGTACTTC. As protein: CASSERRGVGYEQYF. Using reference TRBV7-2 and TRBJ2-7 for the parts outside the CDR3, the full variable domain is GAGVSQSPSNKVTEKGKDVELRCDPISGHTALYWYRQSLGQGLEFLIYFQGNSAPDKSGLPSDRFSAERTGGSVSTLTIQRTQQEDSAVYLCASSERRGVGYEQYFGPGTRLTVT.

This CDR3 is CASSSTHTNTEAFF. The DNA for the CDR3 is TGTGCCAGCAGCTCGACACATACGAACACTGAAGCTTTCTTT. The rearrangement uses TRBV5-6 and TRBJ1-1; the D is unclear. CDR1 is SGHDT and CDR2 is YYEEEE in the germline V gene. V lost 3 bases, J lost 1 base, and 10 bases lay in between. The CDR3 covers 14 residues.

This chain joins TRBV9 and TRBJ1-2, with 7 bases aligning to TRBD1. The V gene end was trimmed by 0 bases and the J gene end by 8 bases; junction bases not matched to a gene: 4. Germline CDR1 reads SGDLS; CDR2 reads YYNGEE. The CDR3 spans 13 residues. CDR3 residues: CASSVGDREGYTF. The CDR3 DNA reads as TGTGCCAGCAGCGTAGGAGACAGGGAAGGCTACACCTTC.

The V call is TRBV19, the J call TRBJ2-3; D ambiguous. Germline V CDR1 and CDR2: LNHDA, SQIVND (reference sequence). CDR3 length: 13 residues. Trimming shortened V by 3 bases and J by 2 bases, and 6 bases separated the two germline ends. CDR3 sequence: CASSIQLTDTQYF. As DNA, the CDR3 is TGTGCCAGTAGTATCCAGCTCACAGATACGCAGTATTTT.

This chain links TRBV19 with TRBJ1-3; D not certain. In germline, CDR1 is LNHDA, CDR2 SQIVND (reference sequence). V lost 8 bases and J 0 bases, leaving 11 bases between the germline ends. This CDR3 is built from 14 residues. Written as DNA, the CDR3 is TGTGCCAGTGTGCCGGATGCCTCTGGAAACACCATATATTTT. It yields the protein CASVPDASGNTIYF.

This clone was recorded only once. V usage is TRBV10-3 and J usage is TRBJ2-4; D unresolved. Germline CDR1 reads ENHRY; CDR2 reads SYGVKD. The CDR3 is 13 amino acids. Between the trimmed V and J ends, which lost 4 bases and 8 bases, there was a span of 12 bases. CDR3 DNA sequence: TGTGCCATCAGTGCGGGCCTCCAAGACATTCAGTACTTC. Amino acids: CAISAGLQDIQYF.

DNA of the CDR3: TGTGCCAGCAGCCAAGCTCTCAGCACAGATACGCAGTATTTT. Protein sequence: CASSQALSTDTQYF. V and J are TRBV14 and TRBJ2-3; no definite D call. This CDR3 comprises 14 residues. Germline V gives CDR1 SGHDN, CDR2 FVKESK. Trimming removed 1 base from V and 0 bases from J, with 5 bases in between.